This T cell receptor (beta chain) was documented in a study of cytomegalovirus exposure and HLA in healthy donors. Clones were read by immunoSEQ multiplex PCR, and TCRdb kept only the in-frame ones, dropping some. This table holds tens of thousands of clones, about 91% found once. The donors were part of the roughly 120-subject validation cohort, which stood apart from the roughly 670-subject first cohort. Regarding the study as a whole: Cytomegalovirus-associated TCR beta chains were listed, numbering roughly 150.

Germline V gives CDR1 SGHAT, CDR2 FQNNGV. With 5 bases clipped from V and 2 bases from J, the junction kept 2 bases outside the gene matches. The CDR3 has 14 residues. For this clone: Antigen: not known.

The chain combines TRBV11-2 with TRBJ2-2; 7 nucleotides match TRBD2. Sequencing input: PBMCs. This sequence was found in a man aged 18-30 years in good health and CMV-seronegative. The CDR3 reads CASSRTRNTGELFF. Here the CDR3 DNA reads TGTGCCAGCAGCCGGACTAGAAACACCGGGGAGCTGTTTTTT.